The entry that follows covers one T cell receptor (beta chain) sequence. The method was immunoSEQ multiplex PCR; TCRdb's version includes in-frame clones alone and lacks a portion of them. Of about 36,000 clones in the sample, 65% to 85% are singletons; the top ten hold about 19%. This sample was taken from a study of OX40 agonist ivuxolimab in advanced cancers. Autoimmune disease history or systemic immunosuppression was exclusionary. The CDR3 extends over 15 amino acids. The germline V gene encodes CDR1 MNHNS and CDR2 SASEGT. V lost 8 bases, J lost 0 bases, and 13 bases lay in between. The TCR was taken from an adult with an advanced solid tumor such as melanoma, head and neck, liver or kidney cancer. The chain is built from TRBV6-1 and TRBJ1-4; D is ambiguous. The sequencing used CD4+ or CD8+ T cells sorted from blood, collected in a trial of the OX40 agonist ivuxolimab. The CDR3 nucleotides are TGTGCCAGCGAGGAGACGGTAGCAACTAATGAAAAACTGTTTTTT. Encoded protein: CASEETVATNEKLFF.